This T cell receptor (beta chain) comes out of a study of cytomegalovirus exposure and HLA in healthy donors. This CDR3 is built from 13 residues. V lost 6 bases to trimming and J lost 5 bases; unmatched junction nucleotides: 4. Germline CDR1 and CDR2: MNHEY and SVGAGI. Comment on this clone: The antigen remains unidentified.

Findings and limits, study-wide: The likely explanation for a cluster of highly shared sequence variants was sequencing artifact. Later analysis identified a missense DCLRE1C variant that was linked to TCR beta V- and J-gene trimming.

Primers for the PCR totalled 60 Vbeta and 13 Jbeta. Generated by immunoSEQ multiplex PCR, the TCRdb table keeps only in-frame clones and is missing some. The sample holds 150,000 to 200,000 clones, around 81% seen once. The receptor's source is a woman under 30 in good health and CMV-seropositive. The sample taken for sequencing was PBMCs. The genes are TRBV6-5 and TRBJ1-2; 9 nucleotides align to TRBD1. CDR3 sequence reads: CASRTGGGYGYTF. The CDR3, as DNA: TGTGCCAGCAGGACAGGGGGAGGGTATGGCTACACCTTC.